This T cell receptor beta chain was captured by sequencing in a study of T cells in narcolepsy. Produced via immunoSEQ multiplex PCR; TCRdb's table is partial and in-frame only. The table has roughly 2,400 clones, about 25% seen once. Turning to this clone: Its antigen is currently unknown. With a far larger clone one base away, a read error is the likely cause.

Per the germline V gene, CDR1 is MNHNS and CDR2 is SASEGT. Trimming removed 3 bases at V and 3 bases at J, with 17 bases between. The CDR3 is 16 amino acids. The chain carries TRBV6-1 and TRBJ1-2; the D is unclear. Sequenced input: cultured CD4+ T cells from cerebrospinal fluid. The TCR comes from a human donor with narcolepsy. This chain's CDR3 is CASSDFLGCQDYGYTF. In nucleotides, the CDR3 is TGTGCCAGCAGTGACTTTCTGGGGTGCCAGGACTATGGCTACACCTTC.